The 29 T cell receptor beta chains given below trace back to one sample, sequenced in a study of cytomegalovirus exposure and HLA in healthy donors. The PCR employed 60 Vbeta primers together with 13 Jbeta primers. Clones were read by immunoSEQ multiplex PCR, and TCRdb kept only the in-frame ones, dropping some. The ten most abundant clones cover approximately 18% of a sample with about 25,000 clones. Material for sequencing was PBMCs. These TCRs come from a male donor in good health and CMV-seropositive.

This sequence joins TRBV4-1 and TRBJ1-1; D is perhaps TRBD1 (6 bases). CDR3 length: 15 residues. In germline, CDR1 is MGHRA, CDR2 YSYEKL. With 4 bases removed from V and 0 bases from J, the gap between germline ends came to 12 bases. CDR3 sequence (DNA): TGCGCCAGCAGCCCCCTTGGACAGTTGAACACTGAAGCTTTCTTT. Protein: CASSPLGQLNTEAFF.

The V and J genes are TRBV28 and TRBJ2-3; 12 positions match TRBD1. CDR1 is MDHEN and CDR2 is SYDVKM in the germline V gene. This CDR3 region has 15 residues. With 3 bases clipped from V and 2 bases from J, the junction kept 0 bases outside the gene matches. The CDR3 DNA sequence: TGTGCCAGCAGTTTGGGACAGGGGGCCACAGATACGCAGTATTTT. Amino acids: CASSLGQGATDTQYF.

This chain uses TRBV18 with TRBJ2-1, with 9 bases aligning to TRBD1. There are 18 residues in the CDR3. J gave up 2 bases and V 3 bases, and 11 bases lay outside the gene matches. Germline V lookup: CDR1 KGHSH, CDR2 LQKENI. DNA for the CDR3: TGTGCCAGCTCACCCTTAAGTAGAGGGACAGGGACCTACAATGAGCAGTTCTTC. Translated: CASSPLSRGTGTYNEQFF.

The V call is TRBV29-1, the J call TRBJ2-7, with 7 bases aligning to TRBD1. The CDR3 runs 13 residues. The ends lost 7 bases at V and 4 bases at J; junction bases unmatched: 10. Germline V gene lookup returns CDR1 SQVTM and CDR2 ANQGSEA. The CDR3 here is CSALTGLRYEQYF. The CDR3 DNA sequence: TGCAGCGCTTTGACAGGGCTTCGGTACGAGCAGTACTTC.

The V and J genes are TRBV5-1 and TRBJ2-1, with 14 bases fitting TRBD2. After removal of 3 bases from V and 3 bases from J, the junction contained 5 bases not matched to a gene. Germline lookup yields CDR1 SGHRS and CDR2 YFSETQ. CDR3 length: 17 residues. CDR3: CASSSGLAGEYYNEQFF. As DNA, the CDR3 is TGCGCCAGCAGCTCGGGACTAGCGGGGGAATACTACAATGAGCAGTTCTTC.

The V and J genes are TRBV2 and TRBJ2-7; 12 bases line up with TRBD1. Germline CDR1 is SNHLY and CDR2 is FYNNEI. The V gene end was trimmed by 8 bases and the J gene end by 6 bases; junction bases not matched to a gene: 8. The CDR3 is 14 residues long. In DNA form, the CDR3 reads TGTGCCAGCTCTCGGGGACAGGGGGCTCTCGAGCAGTACTTC. Its translation: CASSRGQGALEQYF.

The rearrangement uses TRBV5-1 and TRBJ2-5, with 10 bases fitting TRBD2. V lost 1 base and J lost 3; bases outside the gene matches: 6. Germline loops: CDR1 SGHRS, CDR2 YFSETQ. The CDR3 totals 16 residues. The CDR3 is CASSLQPSGSEETQYF. The CDR3 region has the DNA TGCGCCAGCAGCTTGCAGCCTAGCGGGAGTGAAGAGACCCAGTACTTC. The full variable domain, its missing parts supplied by reference TRBV5-1 and TRBJ2-5, is KAGVTQTPRYLIKTRGQQVTLSCSPISGHRSVSWYQQTPGQGLQFLFEYFSETQRNKGNFPGRFSGRQFSNSRSEMNVSTLELGDSALYLCASSLQPSGSEETQYFGPGTRLLVL.

In DNA form, the CDR3 reads TGTGCCAGCAGCGTAGAGAGCGGGGGGGCTGGCACAGATACGCAGTATTTT. The encoded protein is CASSVESGGAGTDTQYF. The V call is TRBV9, the J call TRBJ2-3; 10 nucleotides align to TRBD2. Germline CDR1 SGDLS, CDR2 YYNGEE. Trimming cost V 0 bases and J 1 base; bases outside gene matches: 5. The CDR3 has 17 amino acids.

The J gene is TRBJ1-2, the V gene TRBV14; D remains unclear. The germline V and J ends were trimmed by 6 bases and 7 bases, with 18 bases remaining between them. The CDR3 covers 14 residues. Looked up from germline, CDR1 is SGHDN and CDR2 is FVKESK. In DNA form, the CDR3 reads TGTGCCAGCAGGGAATCCGGACCCGAGGGTGGCTACACCTTC. Amino acid sequence: CASRESGPEGGYTF.

The chain combines TRBV7-9 with TRBJ2-7; D gene unclear. Germline V CDR1 and CDR2: SEHNR, FQNEAQ (reference sequence). CDR3 length: 14 amino acids. The V end lost 1 base, the J end lost 0 bases, and 7 bases lay between the germline ends. The CDR3 DNA follows: TGTGCCAGCAGCTTAGGACGGAGCTCCTACGAGCAGTACTTC. This encodes CASSLGRSSYEQYF. The whole variable domain, remainder taken from reference TRBV7-9 and TRBJ2-7, is DTGVSQNPRHKITKRGQNVTFRCDPISEHNRLYWYRQTLGQGPEFLTYFQNEAQLEKSRLLSDRFSAERPKGSFSTLEIQRTEQGDSAMYLCASSLGRSSYEQYFGPGTRLTVT.

V gene TRBV4-2 combines with J gene TRBJ2-7; 13 nucleotides line up with TRBD2. The length of the CDR3 is 18 residues. The junction had 10 bases not matched to a gene; V was cut back by 1 base and J by 4 bases. Germline loops: CDR1 LGHNA, CDR2 YNFKEQ. The CDR3 nucleotides read TGTGCCAGCAGCCAAGGATCATCGACTAGCGGGGGGATGTACGAGCAGTACTTC. Translated, it gives CASSQGSSTSGGMYEQYF.

This rearrangement joins TRBV7-2 to TRBJ2-7; 9 positions agree with TRBD2. V lost 1 base, J lost 7 bases, and 8 bases stayed unmatched. CDR3 length: 15 residues. Germline loops: CDR1 SGHTA, CDR2 FQGNSA. CDR3 sequence: CASSLGGGRAGEQYF. CDR3 DNA: TGTGCCAGCAGCTTAGGTGGCGGGAGGGCTGGGGAGCAGTACTTC.

CDR3: CASSRSSGTGFNEQFF. CDR3 DNA sequence: TGTGCCAGCAGTCGCTCCTCCGGGACAGGTTTCAATGAGCAGTTCTTC. J is TRBJ2-1 and V is TRBV6-4; TRBD1 matches at 8 bases. V dropped 5 bases and J dropped 6; count of bases not matched to a gene: 12. This CDR3 has 16 residues. Germline CDR1 reads MRHNA; CDR2 reads SNTAGT.

The chain is built from TRBV6-4 and TRBJ1-1; 7 bases align to TRBD1. Trimming removed 3 bases from V and 11 bases from J; junction bases left unmatched: 12. The CDR3 covers 14 residues. CDR1 is MRHNA, CDR2 SNTAGT, per germline. In DNA, the CDR3 is TGTGCCAGCAGTGAATCAGTGGGACAGTCCGCGGCTTTCTTT. This codes for CASSESVGQSAAFF.

The genes are TRBV5-1 and TRBJ2-2; D unresolved. Trimming pared 2 bases from V and 9 bases from J, leaving 17 bases between. Looked up from germline, CDR1 is SGHRS and CDR2 is YFSETQ. The CDR3 is 15 amino acids. The CDR3, as DNA: TGCGCCAGCAGCTTTAACCAACTGACACCAAGGGAGCTGTTTTTT. It is translated as CASSFNQLTPRELFF. Using reference TRBV5-1 and TRBJ2-2 for the parts outside the CDR3, the full variable domain is KAGVTQTPRYLIKTRGQQVTLSCSPISGHRSVSWYQQTPGQGLQFLFEYFSETQRNKGNFPGRFSGRQFSNSRSEMNVSTLELGDSALYLCASSFNQLTPRELFFGEGSRLTVL.

As for this clone: Germline is not matched at one junction end, which may reflect a read error. The chain couples TRBV30 to TRBJ1-1; 7 nucleotides agree with TRBD1. Germline V gives CDR1 GTSNPN, CDR2 SVGIG (reference sequence). The CDR3 consists of 11 residues. CDR3 in DNA: TGTGCCTGGAGTCCCGGGACAGAAGATTTCTTT. This codes for CAWSPGTEDFF. Supplemented by reference TRBV30 and TRBJ1-1, the full variable domain reads SQTIHQWPATLVQPVGSPLSLECTVEGTSNPNLYWYRQAAGRGLQLLFYSVGIGQISSEVPQNLSASRPQDRQFILSSKKLLLSDSGFYLCAWSPGTEDFFGQGTRLTVV.

The rearrangement uses TRBV30 and TRBJ2-3; D is perhaps TRBD2 (5 bases). This CDR3 is 13 amino acids long. Between the trimmed V and J ends, which lost 3 bases and 2 bases, there was a span of 9 bases. The V gene's germline CDR1 is GTSNPN and CDR2 SVGIG (reference sequence). This CDR3 reads CAWSGGFTDTQYF. The CDR3 bases are TGTGCCTGGAGCGGAGGATTCACAGATACGCAGTATTTT.

J is TRBJ1-1 and V is TRBV30, with TRBD1 matching 7 bases. The CDR3 consists of 12 residues. Germline loops: CDR1 GTSNPN, CDR2 SVGIG (reference sequence). Trimming took 0 bases from V and 11 from J; bases not matched to a gene: 6. CDR3 DNA sequence: TGTGCCTGGAGTGTAGAGAAACAGGGGGCTTTCTTT. Encoded protein: CAWSVEKQGAFF.

The chain employs TRBV30 and TRBJ1-1; D might be TRBD1 (6 bases). Germline values: CDR1 GTSNPN, CDR2 SVGIG (reference sequence). The length of the CDR3 is 12 residues. Trimming removed 2 bases at V and 3 bases at J, with 7 bases between. DNA of the CDR3: TGTGCCTGGAGTCGACAGGACACTGAAGCTTTCTTT. This translates into CAWSRQDTEAFF. Supplemented by reference TRBV30 and TRBJ1-1, the full variable domain reads SQTIHQWPATLVQPVGSPLSLECTVEGTSNPNLYWYRQAAGRGLQLLFYSVGIGQISSEVPQNLSASRPQDRQFILSSKKLLLSDSGFYLCAWSRQDTEAFFGQGTRLTVV.

The chain has TRBV2 and TRBJ2-2, with 8 nucleotides matching TRBD2. Germline V gene data show CDR1 as SNHLY and CDR2 as FYNNEI. V trimming: 9 bases; J trimming: 3 bases; junction bases outside the gene matches: 6. The CDR3 contains 14 residues. CDR3 coding DNA: TGTGCCAGTAATACGGGAGGGGACACCGGGGAGCTGTTTTTT. This gives the protein CASNTGGDTGELFF.

This rearrangement joins TRBV30 to TRBJ2-3, with D unresolved. The germline V gene encodes CDR1 GTSNPN and CDR2 SVGIG (reference sequence). Trimming took off 2 bases at V and 5 bases at J, with 5 bases between the two ends. The CDR3 covers 11 residues. The CDR3 loop is CAWSIIDTQYF. CDR3 nucleotides: TGTGCCTGGAGTATAATAGATACGCAGTATTTT.

The chain is built from TRBV5-1 and TRBJ1-5; D perhaps matches TRBD1 (6 bases). CDR1 is SGHRS and CDR2 is YFSETQ in the germline V gene. Between the trimmed V and J ends, which lost 3 bases and 2 bases, there was a span of 12 bases. This CDR3 is 15 amino acids long. For the CDR3, the DNA is TGCGCCAGCAGCTCAGGACAGTCCGGCAATCAGCCCCAGCATTTT. The encoded protein is CASSSGQSGNQPQHF.

The V gene is TRBV30, the J gene TRBJ1-5; perhaps TRBD1 as D (5 bases). Germline V gene sequence: CDR1 GTSNPN, CDR2 SVGIG (reference sequence). The CDR3 extends over 13 amino acids. Trimming shortened V by 7 bases and J by 0 bases, and 10 bases separated the two germline ends. As DNA, the CDR3 is TGTGCCTCCAGTCAGGGTAGCAATCAGCCCCAGCATTTT. Its translation: CASSQGSNQPQHF.

The chain employs TRBV7-9 and TRBJ1-5; the D is unclear. The CDR3 covers 14 residues. Trimming stripped 5 bases from V and 3 bases from J, with 11 bases between. Per the germline V gene, CDR1 is SEHNR and CDR2 is FQNEAQ (reference sequence). The CDR3 DNA is TGTGCCAGCAGCATAGACGGAGCCAATCAGCCCCAGCATTTT. It encodes CASSIDGANQPQHF.

The chain has TRBV5-6 and TRBJ1-6, with 7 bases that match TRBD1. CDR3 length: 16 amino acids. The germline V gene encodes CDR1 SGHDT and CDR2 YYEEEE. The J segment lost 7 bases and the V segment lost 0 bases, leaving 7 bases of the junction unmatched. CDR3: CASSLGRDRKNSPLHF. The CDR3 bases are TGTGCCAGCAGCTTGGGCCGGGACAGAAAAAATTCACCCCTCCACTTT.

The gene calls are TRBV5-1 and TRBJ2-1; the match to TRBD1 covers 7 bases. This CDR3 contains 14 residues. The germline V gene has CDR1 SGHRS and CDR2 YFSETQ. V lost 1 base to trimming and J lost 5 bases; unmatched junction nucleotides: 3. CDR3 sequence: CASSLRDSHNEQFF. The CDR3 region has the DNA TGCGCCAGCAGCTTGAGGGACAGCCACAATGAGCAGTTCTTC. The whole variable domain, remainder taken from reference TRBV5-1 and TRBJ2-1, is KAGVTQTPRYLIKTRGQQVTLSCSPISGHRSVSWYQQTPGQGLQFLFEYFSETQRNKGNFPGRFSGRQFSNSRSEMNVSTLELGDSALYLCASSLRDSHNEQFFGPGTRLTVL.

This chain joins TRBV30 and TRBJ1-5; D gene unclear. This CDR3 contains 13 residues. Trimming removed 2 bases from V and 2 bases from J, with 7 bases in between. Germline CDR1 and CDR2: GTSNPN and SVGIG (reference sequence). The CDR3 sequence: CAWSWSGNQPQHF. The DNA for the CDR3 is TGTGCCTGGAGTTGGAGCGGCAATCAGCCCCAGCATTTT.

The chain joins TRBV6-1 to TRBJ1-2; the match to TRBD1 covers 7 bases. The V segment lost 3 bases and the J segment 12 bases; nucleotides outside the gene matches: 13. The CDR3 runs 14 residues. Looked up from germline, CDR1 is MNHNS and CDR2 is SASEGT. Here the CDR3 reads CASSDQAGQGEHTF. The CDR3 bases are TGTGCCAGCAGTGACCAAGCAGGGCAGGGGGAACACACCTTC.

J is TRBJ1-2 and V is TRBV5-6, with D possibly being TRBD1 (5 bases). This CDR3 spans 13 amino acids. Trimming cost V 4 bases and J 2 bases, with 9 bases left between them. CDR1 SGHDT and CDR2 YYEEEE come from the germline V gene. The CDR3 DNA follows: TGTGCCAGCAGCCGGCAGGGCAACTATGGCTACACCTTC. Protein product: CASSRQGNYGYTF.